The text below deals with one T cell receptor (beta chain). Its antigen is unknown. These data belong to a study of metastatic and nonmetastatic thyroid tumors. Study-level information: The study looked at repertoires side by side in blood and in tumor or nodule tissue from malignant and benign thyroid patients. Study-wide points: Significantly greater TCR beta diversity was reportedly found in malignant thyroid tumors than in benign nodules (in blood and tumor).

V shed 5 bases, J shed 2 bases, and the junction held 6 bases outside the gene matches. Germline CDR1 GTSNPN, CDR2 SVGIG (reference sequence). This CDR3 has 15 amino acids. In the original workflow: A classifier for distant metastasis in papillary thyroid cancer was constructed using CDR3 differences observed across clinicopathological groups. TCRdb called clones again from the PCR reads with MiXCR. The V and J calls shown here were made by TCRdb, not taken from the authors' results. This sample has 45,000 to 50,000 clones, with 24% found just once. Every patient was untreated before thyroid surgery. The sample consisted of blood. The gene calls are TRBV30 and TRBJ2-2, with TRBD2 matching over 9 bases. The TCR comes from a male donor with papillary thyroid cancer or a benign thyroid nodule (not recorded which). Some clones in this sample may be carry-over from other donors' samples. The chain's CDR3 is CAWRLAALNTGELFF. The CDR3 bases are TGTGCCTGGCGACTAGCGGCTCTTAACACCGGGGAGCTGTTTTTT.